The source of this TCR beta chain is a study of blood T cell repertoires in COVID-19 (dated by TCRdb to the early 2020s). Describing the broader study: The collaborator samples originated in the United States, Italy and Spain and spanned the acute and convalescent phases of COVID-19. The prospective study material was composed of cDNA or gDNA derived from T cells, B-cell-depleted T cells, or PBMCs. Subjects who had been exposed to COVID-19, were actively infected with it, or had recovered from it provided the deeply sampled blood TCRbeta repertoires that made up the dataset. The repertoires were released in a freely available public database intended as a resource for research on the immune response to SARS-CoV-2. Samples came from the ongoing ImmuneRACE study (first 160 participants) plus 1,254 subjects from 6 global collaborators. A de-identified subject ID, COVID-19 status, age in years and sex were almost always included in the sample metadata. Where available, HLA class I and class II types were taken from metadata supplied by the sample provider and were not determined by assay-based typing. Here is what the overall study found, with its caveats: How much clinical and demographic metadata was included differed by source and by participant, and the metadata was provided uncurated.

TCRbeta CDR3 regions were amplified from genomic DNA using the immunoSEQ Assay, a bias-controlled multiplex PCR. Concerning the study's data processing: The number of nucleated cells in each sample was estimated from the amplification of reference gene primers within the assay. Sequence reads were collapsed and filtered to measure the absolute abundance of every unique TCRbeta CDR3 rearrangement. Productive Simpson clonality was computed per sample as the square root of Simpson's diversity index over productive rearrangements. TCRdb provides this immuneACCESS table in a form limited to in-frame rearrangements. Some clones are lacking; in checked studies, under half of them reflect an unresolved V gene, and why the rest are absent is not known. V and J calls plus clone size are reproduced from that table; the DNA served to infer D and trimming. The sample includes around 200,000 clones, with about 90% observed a single time. The top ten hold more than 10% of the sample.

For this chain, trimming is 1 base at the V end and 4 bases at the J end, and the number of junction bases without a gene match is 5. CDR1 and CDR2 are read off the germline V gene (reference sequence) as SEHNR and FQNEAQ. From the cysteine up to the phenylalanine, the CDR3 has a length of 15 residues. The entry retains the CDR3 DNA only, 45 bases that are in frame from base 1. Samples from volunteer blood donors who had recovered from COVID-19 were contributed by a second Seattle source. Collaborating institutions collected whole blood in K2EDTA tubes following their own protocols. For TCRbeta analysis, collaborators shipped samples in one of three forms: frozen whole blood, isolated PBMCs, or DNA extracted from either of those sample types. For this clone: It has no known antigen specificity. No much larger clonotype is one base removed from it; base qualities were not supplied.

This receptor chain uses TRBV7-9 and TRBJ2-5; 8 central nucleotides agree with TRBD2. The receptor comes from a woman between 18 and 29 years old who had recovered from COVID-19. The specimen was peripheral blood. The sequenced DNA: TGTGCCAGCAGCTTAGAGTTCACTAGCGGAGAGACCCAGTACTTC. Protein translation: CASSLEFTSGETQYF.